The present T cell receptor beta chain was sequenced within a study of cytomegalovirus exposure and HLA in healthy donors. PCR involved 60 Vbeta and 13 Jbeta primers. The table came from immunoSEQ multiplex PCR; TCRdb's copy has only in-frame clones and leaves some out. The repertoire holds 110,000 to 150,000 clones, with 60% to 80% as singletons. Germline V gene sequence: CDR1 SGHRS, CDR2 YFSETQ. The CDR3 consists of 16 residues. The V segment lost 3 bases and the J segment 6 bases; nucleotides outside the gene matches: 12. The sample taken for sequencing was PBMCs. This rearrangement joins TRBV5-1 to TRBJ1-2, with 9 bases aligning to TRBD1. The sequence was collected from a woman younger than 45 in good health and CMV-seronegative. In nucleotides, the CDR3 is TGCGCCAGCAGCTCATCCGGGACAGGGTTAAGAAATGGCTACACCTTC. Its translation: CASSSSGTGLRNGYTF.